This T cell receptor beta chain stems from a study of blood T cell repertoires in COVID-19. For the study at large: Sites across the United States, Italy and Spain contributed samples from acute and convalescent COVID-19. Nucleic acid was either cDNA or gDNA, and it came from T cells, B-cell-depleted T cells, or PBMCs.

As originally analysed: Estimation of nucleated cell counts was performed using reference gene primer amplification. Assay used: immunoSEQ multiplex PCR; TCRdb lists only in-frame clones, some missing. The V and J calls and clone size come from that table; D and trimming were worked out from the DNA. The data hold roughly 70,000 clones, with about 69% observed a single time. This clone came up a few times. Germline CDR1 reads SGHTA; CDR2 reads FQGTGA. The ends lost 1 base at V and 4 bases at J; junction bases unmatched: 16. The CDR3 consists of 20 residues. The sample taken for sequencing was peripheral blood. The chain is built from TRBV7-3 and TRBJ2-1, with 10 bases that match TRBD2. This receptor was obtained from a man aged 65 to 79 with acute or convalescent COVID-19. CDR3 nucleotides: TGTGCCAGCAGCTTAATTGTGGATAGAAGCGGGAGGGCCAAGTACAATGAGCAGTTCTTC. Encoded protein: CASSLIVDRSGRAKYNEQFF.